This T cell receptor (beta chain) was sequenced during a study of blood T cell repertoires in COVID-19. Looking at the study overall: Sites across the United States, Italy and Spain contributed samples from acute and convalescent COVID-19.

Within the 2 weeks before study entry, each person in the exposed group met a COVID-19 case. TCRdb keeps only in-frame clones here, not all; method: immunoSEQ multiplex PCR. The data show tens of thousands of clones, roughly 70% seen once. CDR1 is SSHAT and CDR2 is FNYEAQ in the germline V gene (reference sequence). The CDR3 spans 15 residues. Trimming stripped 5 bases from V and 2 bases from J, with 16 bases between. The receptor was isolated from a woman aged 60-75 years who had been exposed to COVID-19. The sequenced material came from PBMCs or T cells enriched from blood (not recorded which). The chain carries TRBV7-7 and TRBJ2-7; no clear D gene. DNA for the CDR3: TGTGCCAGCAGCCCATTGAGGCTTGGAACCTACGAGCAGTACTTC. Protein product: CASSPLRLGTYEQYF.